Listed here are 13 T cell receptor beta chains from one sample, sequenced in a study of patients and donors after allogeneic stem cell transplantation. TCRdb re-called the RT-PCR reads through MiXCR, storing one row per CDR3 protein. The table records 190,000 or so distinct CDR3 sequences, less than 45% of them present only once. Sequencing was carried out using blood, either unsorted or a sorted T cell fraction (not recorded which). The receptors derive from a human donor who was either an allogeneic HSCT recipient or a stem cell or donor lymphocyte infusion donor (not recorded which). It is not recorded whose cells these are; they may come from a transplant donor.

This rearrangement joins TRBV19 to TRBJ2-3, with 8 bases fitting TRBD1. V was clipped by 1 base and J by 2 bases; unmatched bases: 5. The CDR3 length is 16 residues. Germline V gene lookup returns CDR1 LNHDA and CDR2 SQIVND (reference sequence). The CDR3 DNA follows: TGTGCCAGTAGTATAGCGACAGGGGCCGACACAGATACGCAGTATTTT. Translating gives CASSIATGADTDTQYF.

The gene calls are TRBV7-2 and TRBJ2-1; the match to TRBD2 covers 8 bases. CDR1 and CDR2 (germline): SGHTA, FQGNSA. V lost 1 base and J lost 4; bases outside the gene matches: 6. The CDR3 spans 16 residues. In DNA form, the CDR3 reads TGTGCCAGCAGCTTAGGACGGGGGGGTGGATACAATGAGCAGTTCTTC. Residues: CASSLGRGGGYNEQFF.

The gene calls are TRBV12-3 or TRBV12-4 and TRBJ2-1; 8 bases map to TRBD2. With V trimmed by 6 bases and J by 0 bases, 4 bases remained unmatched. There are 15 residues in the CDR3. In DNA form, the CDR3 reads TGTGCCAGCAGACAGAGCGGGAGCTCCTACAATGAGCAGTTCTTC. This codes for CASRQSGSSYNEQFF.

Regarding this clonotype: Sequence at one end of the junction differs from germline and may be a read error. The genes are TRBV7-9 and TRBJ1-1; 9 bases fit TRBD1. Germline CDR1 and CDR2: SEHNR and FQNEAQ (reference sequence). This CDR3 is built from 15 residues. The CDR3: CASSIARTGDGEAFF. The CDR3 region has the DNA TGTGCCAGCAGCATAGCCAGGACAGGGGATGGAGAAGCTTTCTTT.

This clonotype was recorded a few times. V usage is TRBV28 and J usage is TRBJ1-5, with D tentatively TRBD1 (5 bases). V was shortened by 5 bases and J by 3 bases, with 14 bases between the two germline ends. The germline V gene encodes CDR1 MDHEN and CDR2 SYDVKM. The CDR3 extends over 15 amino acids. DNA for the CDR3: TGTGCCAGCAGTCGTGGACGGGACTACAATCAGCCCCAGCATTTT. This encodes CASSRGRDYNQPQHF.

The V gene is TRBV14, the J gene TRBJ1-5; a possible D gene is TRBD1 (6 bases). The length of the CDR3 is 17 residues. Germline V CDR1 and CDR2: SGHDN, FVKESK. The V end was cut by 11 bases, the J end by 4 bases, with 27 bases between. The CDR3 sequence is CAGTDRSHRDLNQPQHF. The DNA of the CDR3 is TGTGCCGGCACCGACCGCTCCCACAGGGACTTGAATCAGCCCCAGCATTTT.

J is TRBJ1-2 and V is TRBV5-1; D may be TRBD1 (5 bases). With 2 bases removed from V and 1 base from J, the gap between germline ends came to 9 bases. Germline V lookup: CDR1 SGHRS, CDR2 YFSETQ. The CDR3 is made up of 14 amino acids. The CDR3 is CASSFFDSNYGYTF. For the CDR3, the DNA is TGCGCCAGCAGCTTCTTTGACAGTAACTATGGCTACACCTTC. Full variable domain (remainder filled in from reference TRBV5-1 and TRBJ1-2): KAGVTQTPRYLIKTRGQQVTLSCSPISGHRSVSWYQQTPGQGLQFLFEYFSETQRNKGNFPGRFSGRQFSNSRSEMNVSTLELGDSALYLCASSFFDSNYGYTFGSGTRLTVV.

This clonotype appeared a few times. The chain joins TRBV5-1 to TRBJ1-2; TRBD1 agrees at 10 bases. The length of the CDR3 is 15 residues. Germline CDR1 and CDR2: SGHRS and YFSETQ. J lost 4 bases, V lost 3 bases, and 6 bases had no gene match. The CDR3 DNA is TGCGCCAGCAGCTGGCGGGACAGGGGCCCCTATGGCTACACCTTC. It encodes CASSWRDRGPYGYTF. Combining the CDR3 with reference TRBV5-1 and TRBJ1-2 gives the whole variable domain KAGVTQTPRYLIKTRGQQVTLSCSPISGHRSVSWYQQTPGQGLQFLFEYFSETQRNKGNFPGRFSGRQFSNSRSEMNVSTLELGDSALYLCASSWRDRGPYGYTFGSGTRLTVV.

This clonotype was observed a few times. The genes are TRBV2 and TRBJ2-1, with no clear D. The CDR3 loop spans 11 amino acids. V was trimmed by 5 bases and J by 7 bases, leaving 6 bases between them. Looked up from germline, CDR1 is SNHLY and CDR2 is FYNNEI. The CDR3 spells CASSLMNEQFF. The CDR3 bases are TGTGCCAGCAGTCTGATGAATGAGCAGTTCTTC.

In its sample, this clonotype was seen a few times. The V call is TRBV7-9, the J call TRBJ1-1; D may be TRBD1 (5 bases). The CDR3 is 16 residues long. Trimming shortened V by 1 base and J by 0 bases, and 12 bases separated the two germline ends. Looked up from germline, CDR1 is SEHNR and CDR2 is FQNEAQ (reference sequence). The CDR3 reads CASSLGVQGLNTEAFF. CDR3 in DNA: TGTGCCAGCAGCTTAGGGGTCCAGGGCTTGAACACTGAAGCTTTCTTT.

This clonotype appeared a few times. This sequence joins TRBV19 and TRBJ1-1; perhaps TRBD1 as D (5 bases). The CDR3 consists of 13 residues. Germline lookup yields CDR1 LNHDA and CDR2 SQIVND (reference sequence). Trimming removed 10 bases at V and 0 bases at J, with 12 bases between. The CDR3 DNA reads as TGTGCCACCTCTGACAGACTGAACACTGAAGCTTTCTTT. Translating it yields CATSDRLNTEAFF.

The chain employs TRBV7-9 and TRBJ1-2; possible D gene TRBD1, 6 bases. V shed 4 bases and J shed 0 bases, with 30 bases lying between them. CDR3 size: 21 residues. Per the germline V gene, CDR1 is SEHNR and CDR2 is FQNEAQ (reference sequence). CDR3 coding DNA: TGTGCCAGCAGCTCCAGAATAAGAGTCGACAGGACCACTTACACTAACTATGGCTACACCTTC. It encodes CASSSRIRVDRTTYTNYGYTF.

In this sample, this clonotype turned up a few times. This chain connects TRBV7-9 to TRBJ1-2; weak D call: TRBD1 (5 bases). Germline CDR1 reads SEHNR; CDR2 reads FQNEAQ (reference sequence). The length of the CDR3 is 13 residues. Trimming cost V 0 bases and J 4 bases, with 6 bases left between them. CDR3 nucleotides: TGTGCCAGCAGCTTAGCGGGGCTCTATGGCTACACCTTC. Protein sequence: CASSLAGLYGYTF.